A selection of T cell receptor beta chains follows, all from one sample in a study of cytomegalovirus exposure and HLA in healthy donors. Method: immunoSEQ multiplex PCR; TCRdb's copy keeps in-frame clones and lacks some. The sample records 95,000 to 150,000 clones, around 95% being singletons. The sequencing input was PBMCs. These receptors all stem from a man younger than 35 in good health and CMV-seronegative. Both conserved end residues are part of each CDR3. Fields, in order: V gene, J gene, D gene, CDR3 length, clone size, CDR3 protein, CDR3 DNA. D genes are given only for firm matches. Clone sizes are given selectively: once, few, many, or a class where the clone is expanded.

v_call: TRBV2
j_call: TRBJ1-2
d_call: .
cdr3_length: 13
clone_size: .
cdr3_aa: CASSAGADYGYTF
cdr3_nt: TGTGCCAGCAGTGCAGGGGCGGACTATGGCTACACCTTC

v_call: TRBV14
j_call: TRBJ1-2
d_call: TRBD1
cdr3_length: 14
clone_size: once
cdr3_aa: CASSQYQGDYGYTF
cdr3_nt: TGTGCCAGCAGCCAATACCAGGGGGACTATGGCTACACCTTC

v_call: TRBV15
j_call: TRBJ1-1
d_call: .
cdr3_length: 14
clone_size: .
cdr3_aa: CATSRDNRGTEAFF
cdr3_nt: TGTGCCACCAGCAGAGATAACCGGGGGACTGAAGCTTTCTTT

v_call: TRBV27
j_call: TRBJ2-3
d_call: .
cdr3_length: 11
clone_size: .
cdr3_aa: CASSYLGTQYF
cdr3_nt: TGTGCCAGCAGCTACCTAGGTACGCAGTATTTT

v_call: TRBV29-1
j_call: TRBJ2-3
d_call: TRBD2
cdr3_length: 14
clone_size: .
cdr3_aa: CSVDPAGVADTQYF
cdr3_nt: TGCAGCGTTGATCCAGCGGGAGTAGCAGATACGCAGTATTTT

v_call: TRBV27
j_call: TRBJ1-1
d_call: .
cdr3_length: 13
clone_size: .
cdr3_aa: CASSFRGGGEAFF
cdr3_nt: TGTGCCAGCAGTTTTCGGGGGGGCGGTGAAGCTTTCTTT

v_call: TRBV4-1
j_call: TRBJ2-6
d_call: .
cdr3_length: 12
clone_size: .
cdr3_aa: CASSQDRSVLTF
cdr3_nt: TGCGCCAGCAGCCAAGATCGCAGCGTCCTGACTTTC

v_call: TRBV9
j_call: TRBJ1-2
d_call: TRBD1
cdr3_length: 14
clone_size: .
cdr3_aa: CASSVQGDRHGYTF
cdr3_nt: TGTGCCAGCAGCGTTCAAGGGGACAGGCATGGCTACACCTTC

v_call: TRBV4-3
j_call: TRBJ2-2
d_call: .
cdr3_length: 16
clone_size: .
cdr3_aa: CASSQAVGSNTGELFF
cdr3_nt: TGCGCCAGCAGCCAAGCGGTGGGCTCGAACACCGGGGAGCTGTTTTTT

v_call: TRBV4-2
j_call: TRBJ2-3
d_call: TRBD2
cdr3_length: 16
clone_size: .
cdr3_aa: CASSQGGLAGGPAQYF
cdr3_nt: TGTGCCAGCAGCCAGGGGGGACTAGCGGGAGGGCCAGCGCAGTATTTT

v_call: TRBV27
j_call: TRBJ2-3
d_call: .
cdr3_length: 18
clone_size: .
cdr3_aa: CASSLSRTTGTSTDTQYF
cdr3_nt: TGTGCCAGCAGTTTATCGAGGACGACCGGGACTAGCACAGATACGCAGTATTTT

v_call: TRBV7-3
j_call: TRBJ1-1
d_call: .
cdr3_length: 13
clone_size: .
cdr3_aa: CASSLSPVAEAFF
cdr3_nt: TGTGCCAGCAGCTTATCTCCGGTGGCTGAAGCTTTCTTT

v_call: TRBV11-2
j_call: TRBJ2-7
d_call: .
cdr3_length: 15
clone_size: .
cdr3_aa: CASSKGSTGRHEQYF
cdr3_nt: TGTGCCAGCAGCAAAGGGTCCACAGGGAGACACGAGCAGTACTTC

v_call: TRBV7-3
j_call: TRBJ2-5
d_call: .
cdr3_length: 14
clone_size: .
cdr3_aa: CASSSRGGEETQYF
cdr3_nt: TGTGCCAGCAGCTCCAGGGGAGGGGAGGAGACCCAGTACTTC

v_call: TRBV27
j_call: TRBJ2-3
d_call: TRBD1
cdr3_length: 16
clone_size: .
cdr3_aa: CASSLGGQPITDTQYF
cdr3_nt: TGTGCCAGCAGTTTAGGGGGACAGCCTATAACAGATACGCAGTATTTT

v_call: TRBV9
j_call: TRBJ2-1
d_call: TRBD2
cdr3_length: 16
clone_size: once
cdr3_aa: CASSVVAGGPGNEQFF
cdr3_nt: TGTGCCAGCAGCGTAGTGGCGGGAGGGCCCGGCAATGAGCAGTTCTTC

v_call: TRBV2
j_call: TRBJ1-5
d_call: .
cdr3_length: 14
clone_size: .
cdr3_aa: CASSPGRRNQPQHF
cdr3_nt: TGTGCCAGCAGCCCAGGGAGGCGCAATCAGCCCCAGCATTTT

v_call: TRBV7-2
j_call: TRBJ2-1
d_call: TRBD2
cdr3_length: 15
clone_size: .
cdr3_aa: CASSLLAASYNEQFF
cdr3_nt: TGTGCCAGCAGCCTGCTAGCGGCCTCCTACAATGAGCAGTTCTTC

v_call: TRBV30
j_call: TRBJ1-1
d_call: .
cdr3_length: 13
clone_size: .
cdr3_aa: CAWSPGLNTEAFF
cdr3_nt: TGTGCCTGGAGCCCCGGGTTGAACACTGAAGCTTTCTTT

v_call: TRBV21-1
j_call: TRBJ1-4
d_call: .
cdr3_length: 14
clone_size: .
cdr3_aa: CASSTTGPREKLFF
cdr3_nt: TGTGCCAGCAGCACAACAGGGCCCCGGGAAAAACTGTTTTTT

v_call: TRBV5-6
j_call: TRBJ1-5
d_call: .
cdr3_length: 13
clone_size: .
cdr3_aa: CASSLDPDQPQHF
cdr3_nt: TGTGCCAGCAGCTTGGATCCGGATCAGCCCCAGCATTTT

v_call: TRBV10-3
j_call: TRBJ1-5
d_call: .
cdr3_length: 14
clone_size: .
cdr3_aa: CAISETASNQPQHF
cdr3_nt: TGTGCCATCAGTGAGACTGCTAGCAATCAGCCCCAGCATTTT